The 5 T cell receptor beta chains presented below share a single source sample, sequenced in a study of STAT5B mutations in CD4+ large granular lymphocyte leukemia. Here immunoSEQ multiplex PCR was the method, and the copy in TCRdb shows in-frame clones only, minus some. The sample lists about 30,000 clones, more than 75% occurring once. Sequenced material: CD4+ T cells from blood buffy coats. These receptors came from a human donor in good health.

V is TRBV9 and J is TRBJ1-2, with 7 bases matching TRBD1. Trimming at V came to 0 bases and at J to 4 bases, leaving 9 bases not matched to a gene. Per germline, CDR1 SGDLS and CDR2 YYNGEE. This CDR3 spans 16 amino acids. In DNA, the CDR3 is TGTGCCAGCAGCGTAGCTACCCAGGGGGGTCCCTATGGCTACACCTTC. Translated: CASSVATQGGPYGYTF.

This chain connects TRBV18 to TRBJ1-5, with D hard to call. V lost 3 bases to trimming and J lost 2 bases, with 5 bases between them. CDR1 KGHSH and CDR2 LQKENI come from the germline V gene. CDR3 size: 13 residues. The CDR3 reads CASSPVGNQPQHF. The CDR3 nucleotides read TGTGCCAGCTCACCGGTTGGCAATCAGCCCCAGCATTTT.

This clone is a singleton in its sample. This sequence joins TRBV5-4 and TRBJ1-1, with 7 bases fitting TRBD1. J was trimmed by 4 bases and V by 3 bases; bases with no gene match: 9. The CDR3 sequence is 15 residues long. The V gene's germline CDR1 is SGHNT and CDR2 YYREEE (reference sequence). The CDR3 spells CASSSTDRWGTEAFF. Here the CDR3 DNA reads TGTGCCAGCAGCTCCACGGACAGGTGGGGCACTGAAGCTTTCTTT.

The rearrangement links TRBV7-6 to TRBJ2-1; no clear D gene. Trimming removed 1 base at V and 10 bases at J, with 20 bases between. Per germline, CDR1 SGHVS and CDR2 FNYEAQ. The length of the CDR3 is 16 residues. This CDR3 is CASSLVGLWGRSEQFF. In nucleotides, the CDR3 is TGTGCCAGCAGCTTAGTAGGGCTTTGGGGAAGGTCCGAGCAGTTCTTC. Full variable domain (outside the CDR3, taken from reference TRBV7-6 and TRBJ2-1): GAGVSQSPRYKVTKRGQDVALRCDPISGHVSLYWYRQALGQGPEFLTYFNYEAQQDKSGLPNDRFSAERPEGSISTLTIQRTEQRDSAMYRCASSLVGLWGRSEQFFGPGTRLTVL.

The rearrangement joins TRBV5-4 to TRBJ1-5; 9 bases line up with TRBD1. The CDR3 runs 16 residues. CDR1 is SGHNT, CDR2 YYREEE, per germline (reference sequence). V was clipped by 2 bases and J by 2 bases; unmatched bases: 5. The CDR3 sequence is CASSLQGAGGNQPQHF. Written as DNA, the CDR3 is TGTGCCAGCAGCTTACAGGGGGCAGGTGGCAATCAGCCCCAGCATTTT.